A single sample gave rise to the 14 T cell receptor beta chains below, sequenced in a study of shared clonotypes between healthy human individuals (dated by TCRdb to 2018 to 2020). CD8 naive samples were CD45RO-negative cells positively selected for CCR7, giving a CD45RA+CCR7+ population that excluded TemRA cells. The method behind the library was the immunoSEQ multiplex PCR assay. TCRdb obtained this table from immuneACCESS and retained in-frame rearrangements with V and J assigned. These tables miss some clones; where compared with another copy, unresolved V genes account for less than half of the shortfall, and the remainder is unexplained. This sample lists some 2.1 million clones; approximately 94% were detected once. 1.1% of the sample goes to the ten largest clones. Sequenced sample: naive CD8+ T cells sorted from blood. What the cell subset or site label conveys for this sample: CD45RA+CCR7+. The receptors here all came from a man between 18 and 35 years old in good health.

The CDR3 sequence is CASSVPQAPETQYF. DNA of the CDR3: TGTGCCAGCAGCGTCCCGCAAGCCCCTGAGACCCAGTACTTC. The chain joins TRBV7-9 to TRBJ2-5; D gene uncertain. V lost 5 bases to trimming and J lost 5 bases, with 15 bases between them. Germline V gives CDR1 SEHNR, CDR2 FQNEAQ (reference sequence). This CDR3 is built from 14 residues.

This sequence joins TRBV6-5 and TRBJ1-2; 7 nucleotides match TRBD1. Trimming cost V 5 bases and J 3 bases; bases outside gene matches: 3. The germline gives CDR1 MNHEY, CDR2 SVGAGI. The CDR3 sequence is 13 residues long. The CDR3 here is CASSTTGHYGYTF. The CDR3 DNA follows: TGTGCCAGCAGTACGACAGGGCACTATGGCTACACCTTC.

This clone was counted a single time. V is TRBV7-2 and J is TRBJ2-7, with D unclear. Trimming cost V 0 bases and J 1 base, with 4 bases left between them. Germline CDR1 SGHTA, CDR2 FQGNSA. The CDR3 has 13 residues. This CDR3 reads CASSLAHSYEQYF. CDR3 nucleotide sequence: TGTGCCAGCAGCTTAGCCCATTCCTACGAGCAGTACTTC.

This sequence joins TRBV30 and TRBJ2-7; a weak D match, TRBD1 (6 bases). This CDR3 contains 15 residues. CDR1 and CDR2 (germline): GTSNPN, SVGIG (reference sequence). Trimming cost V 0 bases and J 7 bases, with 19 bases left between them. CDR3 sequence: CAWSVTGGPFGEQYF. Written as DNA, the CDR3 is TGTGCCTGGAGTGTAACTGGGGGCCCCTTTGGGGAGCAGTACTTC.

To note about this clone: Other DNA sequences in the same sample also yield this CDR3. CDR3 in amino acids: CASSQEPGGSYEQYF. The CDR3 coding sequence is TGCGCCAGCAGCCAAGAGCCAGGGGGCTCCTACGAGCAGTACTTC. The chain couples TRBV4-1 to TRBJ2-7, with TRBD1 matching 7 bases. CDR1 is MGHRA and CDR2 is YSYEKL in the germline V gene. With 0 bases clipped from V and 0 bases from J, the junction kept 2 bases outside the gene matches. CDR3 length equals 15 residues.

Regarding this clone: The junction shows a germline mismatch at one end, possibly a read error. The chain is built from TRBV7-9 and TRBJ1-2; perhaps TRBD1 as D (5 bases). CDR3 size: 14 residues. Germline V gene lookup returns CDR1 SEHNR and CDR2 FQNEAQ (reference sequence). The CDR3 loop is CASSLAEGPYGCTF. The CDR3 region has the DNA TGTGCCAGCAGCTTAGCTGAGGGGCCCTATGGCTGCACCTTC.

CDR3 sequence reads: CASSLLAGGPEQYF. The CDR3 DNA is TGTGCCAGCAGCTTATTAGCGGGAGGGCCCGAGCAGTACTTC. The rearrangement uses TRBV7-2 and TRBJ2-7; 11 bases agree with TRBD2. Per germline, CDR1 SGHTA and CDR2 FQGNSA. V lost 2 bases, J lost 6 bases, and 3 bases stayed unmatched. This CDR3 comprises 14 residues.

The V call is TRBV4-1, the J call TRBJ2-2; possibly TRBD2 for D (5 bases). The germline V gene encodes CDR1 MGHRA and CDR2 YSYEKL. The CDR3 is 14 residues long. V lost 3 bases and J 7 bases, leaving 12 bases between the germline ends. As DNA, the CDR3 is TGCGCCAGCAGCCAGGGATACGGGAACGGGGAGCTGTTTTTT. Translated, it gives CASSQGYGNGELFF.

The chain recombines TRBV28 with TRBJ2-7, with 7 nucleotides matching TRBD1. This CDR3 has 15 residues. V trimming: 4 bases; J trimming: 3 bases; junction bases outside the gene matches: 9. Germline V CDR1 and CDR2: MDHEN, SYDVKM. CDR3 loop: CASSYPPGGFYEQYF. CDR3 DNA: TGTGCCAGCAGTTATCCCCCAGGGGGTTTCTACGAGCAGTACTTC.

This clone appeared once. The rearrangement links TRBV5-6 to TRBJ2-3, with D tentatively TRBD2 (5 bases). The V and J ends lost 0 bases and 0 bases respectively, with 8 bases between them. Per the germline V gene, CDR1 is SGHDT and CDR2 is YYEEEE. This CDR3 spans 15 amino acids. The CDR3 DNA reads TGTGCCAGCAGCTTGGGCGGGCCGAGCACAGATACGCAGTATTTT. It codes for CASSLGGPSTDTQYF. The variable domain in full, completed from reference TRBV5-6 and TRBJ2-3, reads DAGVTQSPTHLIKTRGQQVTLRCSPKSGHDTVSWYQQALGQGPQFIFQYYEEEERQRGNFPDRFSGHQFPNYSSELNVNALLLGDSALYLCASSLGGPSTDTQYFGPGTRLTVL.

CDR3 coding DNA: TGCGCCAGCAGCCAAGATTTGACAGGGGGCAACACCGGGGAGCTGTTTTTT. Its protein is CASSQDLTGGNTGELFF. The chain employs TRBV4-1 and TRBJ2-2; 10 bases are a match to TRBD1. Germline V gene data show CDR1 as MGHRA and CDR2 as YSYEKL. The CDR3 covers 17 residues. V lost 0 bases, J lost 2 bases, and 3 bases stayed unmatched.

Concerning this clone: Other DNA sequences of this sample code for an identical CDR3. The V gene is TRBV6-5, the J gene TRBJ1-2, with TRBD1 as a possible D gene (5 bases). The CDR3 totals 13 residues. V was clipped by 0 bases and J by 5 bases, with 7 bases between them. Germline assignment: CDR1 MNHEY and CDR2 SVGAGI. The CDR3 DNA reads as TGTGCCAGCAGTTACTCAAGGGGATATGGCTACACCTTC. Its protein is CASSYSRGYGYTF.

About this clone itself: This sample includes further DNA sequences coding for the same CDR3. The chain is built from TRBV9 and TRBJ2-1; D may be TRBD2 (5 bases). The CDR3 consists of 14 residues. V lost 0 bases to trimming and J lost 5 bases, with 9 bases between them. In germline, CDR1 is SGDLS, CDR2 YYNGEE. CDR3 sequence (DNA): TGTGCCAGCAGCGTAGTTGCGGGTCACAATGAGCAGTTCTTC. This encodes CASSVVAGHNEQFF.

CDR3 sequence (DNA): TGTGCCAGCAGCATACAGGGGGGGAACAATGAGCAGTTCTTC. Translated, it gives CASSIQGGNNEQFF. The chain is built from TRBV25-1 and TRBJ2-1, with D perhaps matching TRBD1 (8 bases). This CDR3 has 14 amino acids. Trimming pared 6 bases from V and 5 bases from J, leaving 14 bases between. Germline CDR1 and CDR2: MGHDK and SYGVNS.